This TCR beta chain emerged from a study of T-cell memory formation after mild COVID-19. Points from the study as a whole: Largely, contracting CD4+ clones fell within CM and EM, and contracting CD8+ clones within EMRA. Cross-reactive memory apparently joined, as some responding clones appeared in pre-infection memory. CD4+ bias marked clones expanding day 15 to 37, unlike balanced contracting clones.

5'RACE primed at constant segments yielded TCR alpha and TCR beta cDNA libraries bearing sample barcodes and UMIs. TCRdb used MiXCR to reprocess the 5' RACE reads, holding one entry per CDR3 protein. There are 500,000 to 600,000 distinct CDR3 sequences in the sample; about a sixth occur only once, and about 12% lies in the top ten. Trimming shortened V by 5 bases and J by 0 bases, and 8 bases separated the two germline ends. This CDR3 region has 14 residues. Germline V gene sequence: CDR1 KGHDR, CDR2 SFDVKD. Comment on this clonotype: Its cognate antigen is unknown.

Sequenced sample: PBMCs or a T cell subset sorted from them (not recorded which). The chain couples TRBV24-1 to TRBJ2-3, with D perhaps assigned TRBD1 or TRBD2 (5 bases each). This clonotype was obtained from an adult woman who had mild COVID-19 (a few samples of this study predate the infection). Cell type and time point are not known. CDR3 protein: CATSGGKSTDTQYF. DNA of the CDR3: TGTGCCACCAGTGGGGGGAAAAGCACAGATACGCAGTATTTT.